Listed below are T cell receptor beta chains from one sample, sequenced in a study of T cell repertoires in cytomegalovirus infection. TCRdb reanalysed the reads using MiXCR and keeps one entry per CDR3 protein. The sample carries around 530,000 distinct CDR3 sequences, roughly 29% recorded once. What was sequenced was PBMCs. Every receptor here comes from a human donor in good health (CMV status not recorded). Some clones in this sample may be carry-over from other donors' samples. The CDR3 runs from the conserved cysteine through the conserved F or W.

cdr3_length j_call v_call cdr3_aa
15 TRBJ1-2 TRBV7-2 CASSPYITNNYGYTF
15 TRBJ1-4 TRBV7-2 CASRVGTSINEKLFF
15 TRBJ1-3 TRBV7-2 CASSLAPGAGNTIYF
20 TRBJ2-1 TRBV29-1 CSGGTGVRASGASVYNEQFF
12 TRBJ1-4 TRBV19 CASSMEEEKLFF
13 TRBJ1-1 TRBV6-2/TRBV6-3 CASSKSPSTEAFF
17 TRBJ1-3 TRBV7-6 CASSLASTGLSGNTIYF
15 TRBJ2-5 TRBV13 CASSDGTSGRETQYF
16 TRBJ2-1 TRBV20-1 CSARNTGGRPTYEQFF
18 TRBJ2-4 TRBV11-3 CASSLDQGGSLAKNIQYF
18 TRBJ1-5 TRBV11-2 CASSQGTAPIAHNQPQHF
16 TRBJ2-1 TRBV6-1 CASGGRAHPPYNEQFF
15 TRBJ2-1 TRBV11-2 CASSPGLAGANEQFF
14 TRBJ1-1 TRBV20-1 CSAPRTGGYTEAFF
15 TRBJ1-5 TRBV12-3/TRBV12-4 CAGSFAGNSNQPQHF
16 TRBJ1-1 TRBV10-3 CAISPNRGNMNTEAFF
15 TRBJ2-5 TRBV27 CASSLYGTAGETQYF
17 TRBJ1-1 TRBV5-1 CASSHPQGRDTNTEAFF
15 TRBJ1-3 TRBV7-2 CASSQGAGSGNTIYF
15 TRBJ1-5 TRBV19 CASSLSDSRNQPQHF
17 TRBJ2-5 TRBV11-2 CASSLGGVAGKQETQYF
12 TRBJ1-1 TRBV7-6 CASRPKNTEAFF
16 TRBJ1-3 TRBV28 CASSPLGQSSGNTIYF
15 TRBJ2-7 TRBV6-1 CASRLRTVRDYEQYF
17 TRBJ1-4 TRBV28 CASSLVTGLATNEKLFF
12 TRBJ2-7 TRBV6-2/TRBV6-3 CATAPRLNEQYF
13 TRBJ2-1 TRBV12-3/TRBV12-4 CASSLAQGDEQFF
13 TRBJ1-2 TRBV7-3 CASSSQDSYGYTF
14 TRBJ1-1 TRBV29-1 CSVGTDRGNTEAFF
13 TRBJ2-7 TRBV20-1 CSARDPSNYEQYF
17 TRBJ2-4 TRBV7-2 CASRYSGRGAAKNIQYF
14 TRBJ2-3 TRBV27 CASTTLSGADTQYF
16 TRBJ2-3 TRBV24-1 CATSDWGGGGTDTQYF
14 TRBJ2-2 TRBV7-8 CASSLARRAGELFF
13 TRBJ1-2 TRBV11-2 CASSSSARYGYTF
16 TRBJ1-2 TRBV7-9 CASSIGTGSQNYGYTF